The rows below give T cell receptor beta chains drawn from one sample of a study of tumor-infiltrating lymphocytes in primary liver carcinoma. TCRdb reanalysed the multiplex PCR reads using MiXCR and keeps one entry per CDR3 protein. The table has 90,000 to 110,000 distinct CDR3 sequences, roughly 80% seen once. What was sequenced was liver tumor tissue from sampling region 3. Receptors originate from a man aged 35 to 55 with primary liver carcinoma and hepatitis B virus infection. Each CDR3 is given with its conserved first and last residue.

V: TRBV4-1
length: 18
J: TRBJ2-5
CDR3: CSSSSSGGRASGQETQYF

V: TRBV10-2
length: 11
J: TRBJ2-1
CDR3: CTSSGGGELFF

V: TRBV11-1
length: 17
J: TRBJ2-4
CDR3: CASNFPGTGGTKNTQYF

V: TRBV12-3/TRBV12-4
length: 17
J: TRBJ2-4
CDR3: CVSSFFGPGQGTNIRYF

V: TRBV28
length: 16
J: TRBJ2-4
CDR3: CASGPALGLAKNIQYF

V: TRBV5-1
length: 15
J: TRBJ1-1
CDR3: CANSDKPGWNTEAFF

V: TRBV12-3/TRBV12-4
length: 13
J: TRBJ1-6
CDR3: CASRLTAGSPLHF

V: TRBV4-3
length: 16
J: TRBJ2-1
CDR3: CASSQETRGWYNEQLF

V: TRBV5-1
length: 15
J: TRBJ2-5
CDR3: CASSPAGVGGETQYF

V: TRBV5-4
length: 15
J: TRBJ2-1
CDR3: CASILNLAGANEQFF

V: TRBV7-9
length: 14
J: TRBJ1-1
CDR3: CASSPLGRDTEAFF

V: TRBV12-3/TRBV12-4
length: 14
J: TRBJ1-1
CDR3: CSSSFLGQNTEAFF

V: TRBV2
length: 14
J: TRBJ2-7
CDR3: CASSEAWIPYEQYF

V: TRBV6-9
length: 16
J: TRBJ2-3
CDR3: CASCLTGTDTTDTQYF

V: TRBV29-1
length: 12
J: TRBJ2-1
CDR3: CSVEGGGREQFF

V: TRBV11-2
length: 16
J: TRBJ2-1
CDR3: CARSLDRSALGDEQFF

V: TRBV5-6
length: 17
J: TRBJ1-2
CDR3: CASNLGQGMRPLYGYTF

V: TRBV6-4
length: 14
J: TRBJ2-1
CDR3: CGGSDQPGGGPHIF

V: TRBV12-3/TRBV12-4
length: 14
J: TRBJ2-5
CDR3: CASSLGATSRTHYF

V: TRBV11-2
length: 11
J: TRBJ2-7
CDR3: CTSTRGVEQYF

V: TRBV11-2
length: 15
J: TRBJ2-6
CDR3: CATQRPRSGAYVLTF

V: TRBV20-1
length: 12
J: TRBJ2-3
CDR3: CSESQPTYTQYF

V: TRBV5-4
length: 17
J: TRBJ2-6
CDR3: CANKGGQAVSRANVLTF

V: TRBV28
length: 14
J: TRBJ1-6
CDR3: CVSARDRLNSPLHF

V: TRBV6-2/TRBV6-3
length: 15
J: TRBJ2-7
CDR3: CASSTSTSGGYEQYF

V: TRBV6-2/TRBV6-3
length: 13
J: TRBJ2-7
CDR3: CGSSYEVHYEQYF

V: TRBV21-1
length: 14
J: TRBJ2-1
CDR3: CASIDSSGSCEQFF

V: TRBV4-3
length: 18
J: TRBJ2-2
CDR3: CASSQDIPGLAGPGELFF

V: TRBV11-2
length: 14
J: TRBJ2-5
CDR3: CASSLSGGQETLYF

V: TRBV29-1
length: 14
J: TRBJ2-3
CDR3: CSVGQGTNTDTQYF

V: TRBV6-1
length: 16
J: TRBJ2-2
CDR3: CASSVTSGRAGGKLLF

V: TRBV5-4
length: 12
J: TRBJ1-6
CDR3: CVSSLDTITLHF

V: TRBV4-1
length: 15
J: TRBJ1-4
CDR3: CASSHWGAAREKLFF

V: TRBV5-1
length: 16
J: TRBJ2-3
CDR3: CASRESGGSSTDTQYF

V: TRBV12-3/TRBV12-4
length: 17
J: TRBJ2-3
CDR3: CASSSTTTGTDTDTQYF

V: TRBV5-6
length: 14
J: TRBJ1-5
CDR3: CANSFGRVNQAQHF

V: TRBV6-1
length: 16
J: TRBJ1-4
CDR3: CASSEVGIATNERLFF

V: TRBV6-1
length: 18
J: TRBJ2-2
CDR3: CASSEALLGGANTGELIF

V: TRBV5-5
length: 15
J: TRBJ2-2
CDR3: CVSSGSSVYTGELFF

V: TRBV12-3/TRBV12-4
length: 13
J: TRBJ2-1
CDR3: CASSPFPHSEQFF

V: TRBV29-1
length: 15
J: TRBJ2-7
CDR3: CSVGDPGGGSYEQYF

V: TRBV5-4
length: 17
J: TRBJ2-1
CDR3: CASNLGTSGRAYAEQLF

V: TRBV11-2
length: 15
J: TRBJ2-5
CDR3: CASSPRSAPGVTHYF

V: TRBV12-3/TRBV12-4
length: 16
J: TRBJ1-2
CDR3: CASSLCGRPRNYGYTF

V: TRBV28
length: 11
J: TRBJ2-7
CDR3: CASSSPYERYF

V: TRBV28
length: 14
J: TRBJ2-3
CDR3: CASSLPLGSDTQYF

V: TRBV7-2
length: 10
J: TRBJ2-5
CDR3: CATSGQIQYF

V: TRBV28
length: 12
J: TRBJ2-7
CDR3: CASRPLQAEWYF

V: TRBV2
length: 14
J: TRBJ2-1
CDR3: CASSFSGRGNEQFF

V: TRBV6-5
length: 17
J: TRBJ2-6
CDR3: CASRSRTGSSGANVPTF

V: TRBV11-1
length: 19
J: TRBJ2-3
CDR3: CASSSGGSPVGARTDTRYF

V: TRBV5-5
length: 14
J: TRBJ2-2
CDR3: CVSILGGGGGELFF

V: TRBV12-5
length: 13
J: TRBJ2-1
CDR3: CASGSEVSLKQFF